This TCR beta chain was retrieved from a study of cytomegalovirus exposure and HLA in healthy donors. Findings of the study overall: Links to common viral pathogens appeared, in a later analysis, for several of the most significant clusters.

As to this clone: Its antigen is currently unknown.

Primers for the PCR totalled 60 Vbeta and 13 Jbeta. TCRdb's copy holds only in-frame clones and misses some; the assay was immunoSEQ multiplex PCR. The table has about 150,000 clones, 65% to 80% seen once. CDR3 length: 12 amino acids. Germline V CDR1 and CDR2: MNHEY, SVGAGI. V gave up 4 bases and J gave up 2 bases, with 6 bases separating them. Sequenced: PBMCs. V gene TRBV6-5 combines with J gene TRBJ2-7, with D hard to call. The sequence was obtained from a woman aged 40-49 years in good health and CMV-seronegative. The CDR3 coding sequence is TGTGCCAGCAGTTCTGCAGCCTACGAGCAGTACTTC. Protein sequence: CASSSAAYEQYF.